Shown below are 2 T cell receptor beta chains from a single sample sequenced in a study of T cells after yellow fever vaccination (dated by TCRdb to 2018 to 2020). Libraries came from 5' RACE. Instrument on record: Illumina HiSeq 2500. TCRdb passed the public sequencing reads through fastp at Q25 and MiXCR, retaining productive beta sequences. Here each entry gathers all rows of one CDR3 protein and keeps the most common genes and DNA. Across this sample there are 100,000 to 150,000 distinct CDR3 sequences, with 7.4% seen only once. The ten largest clones add up to roughly 2.6% of the sample. The sample's treatment or condition, from its label and the paper: live attenuated yellow fever vaccine strain. The sample was CD4+ T cells sorted from PBMCs, taken more than 8 days after the first yellow fever vaccination. These receptors were taken from a man aged 18 to 30 who received the YFV17D yellow fever vaccine.

This clonotype was seen at least ten times. V is TRBV18 and J is TRBJ2-3, with TRBD2 as a possible D gene (5 bases). This CDR3 has 15 residues. Trimming pared 0 bases from V and 3 bases from J, leaving 10 bases between. Germline V gene sequence: CDR1 KGHSH, CDR2 LQKENI. CDR3 DNA sequence: TGTGCCAGCTCACCACCGAACGGGGAAACAGATACGCAGTATTTT. This translates into CASSPPNGETDTQYF.

This clonotype was seen only a few times. The gene calls are TRBV7-2 and TRBJ2-7, with D perhaps TRBD1 (5 bases). Trimming took off 3 bases at V and 0 bases at J, with 6 bases between the two ends. Germline-derived CDR1 and CDR2 are SGHTA and FQGNSA. The CDR3 totals 13 residues. CDR3 protein: CASSLGRSYEQYF. CDR3 DNA sequence: TGTGCCAGCAGCTTGGGGCGCTCCTACGAGCAGTACTTC.